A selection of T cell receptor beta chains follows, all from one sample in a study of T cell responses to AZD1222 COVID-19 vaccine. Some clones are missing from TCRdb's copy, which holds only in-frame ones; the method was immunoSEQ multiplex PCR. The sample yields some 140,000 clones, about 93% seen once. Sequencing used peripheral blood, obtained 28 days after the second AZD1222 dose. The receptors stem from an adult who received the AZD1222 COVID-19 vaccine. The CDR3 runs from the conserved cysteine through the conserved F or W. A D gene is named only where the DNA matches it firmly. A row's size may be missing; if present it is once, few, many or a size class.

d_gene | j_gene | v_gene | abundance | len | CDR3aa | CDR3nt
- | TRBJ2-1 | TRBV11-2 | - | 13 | CASSLSLRNEQFF | TGTGCCAGCAGCTTATCACTCCGCAATGAGCAGTTCTTC
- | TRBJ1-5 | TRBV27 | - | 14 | CASNRQGYNQPQHF | TGTGCCAGCAATAGGCAGGGATACAATCAGCCCCAGCATTTT
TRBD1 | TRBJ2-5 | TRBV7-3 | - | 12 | CASSSRTGPQYF | TGTGCCAGCAGCTCCCGGACAGGACCCCAGTACTTC
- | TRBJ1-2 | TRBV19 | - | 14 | CASIPGGGNYGYTF | TGTGCCAGTATTCCAGGCGGCGGTAACTATGGCTACACCTTC
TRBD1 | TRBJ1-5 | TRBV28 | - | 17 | CASSSLIQGASNQPQHF | TGTGCCAGCAGTTCCCTCATACAGGGGGCAAGCAATCAGCCCCAGCATTTT
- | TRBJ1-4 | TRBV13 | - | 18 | CASSLHSQPGPEYEKLFF | TGTGCCAGCAGCTTACACAGCCAACCGGGACCGGAGTATGAAAAACTGTTTTTT
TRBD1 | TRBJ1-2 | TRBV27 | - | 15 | CASSLSPGGNYGYTF | TGTGCCAGCAGTTTATCTCCAGGGGGCAACTATGGCTACACCTTC
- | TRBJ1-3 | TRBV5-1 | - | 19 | CASSLWYSDSQSSGNTIYF | TGCGCCAGCAGCTTGTGGTATTCGGACAGTCAGAGCTCTGGAAACACCATATATTTT
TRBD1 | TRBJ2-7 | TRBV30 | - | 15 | CAWSTGGGGSYEQYF | TGTGCCTGGAGTACAGGGGGAGGCGGATCCTACGAGCAGTACTTC
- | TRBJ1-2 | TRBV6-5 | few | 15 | CASSYSGVRGYGYTF | TGTGCCAGCAGTTACTCAGGGGTTCGAGGCTATGGCTACACCTTC
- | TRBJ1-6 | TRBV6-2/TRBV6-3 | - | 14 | CASSSSRGKSPLHF | TGTGCCAGCAGTTCGTCCAGGGGAAAATCACCCCTCCACTTT
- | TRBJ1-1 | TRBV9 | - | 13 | CASSAEANTEAFF | TGTGCCAGCAGCGCCGAAGCGAACACTGAAGCTTTCTTT
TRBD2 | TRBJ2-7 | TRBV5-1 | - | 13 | CASSDGGAYEQYF | TGCGCCAGCAGCGACGGGGGGGCCTACGAGCAGTACTTC
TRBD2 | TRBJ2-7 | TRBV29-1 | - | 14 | CSVEDLSGGAEQYF | TGCAGCGTTGAAGATCTTAGCGGGGGAGCAGAGCAGTACTTC
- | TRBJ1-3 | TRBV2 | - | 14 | CASIKQGSGNTIYF | TGTGCCAGCATTAAACAGGGTTCTGGAAACACCATATATTTT
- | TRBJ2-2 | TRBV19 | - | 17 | CASRGRGLSENTGELFF | TGTGCCAGTCGGGGGAGGGGGCTGTCGGAGAACACCGGGGAGCTGTTTTTT